This record concerns one TCR beta chain sequence. This specimen belongs to a study of blood T cell repertoires in COVID-19. Looking at the study overall: Nucleic acid was either cDNA or gDNA, and it came from T cells, B-cell-depleted T cells, or PBMCs.

CDR3 size: 15 residues. CDR1 and CDR2 (germline): SNHLY, FYNNEI. J lost 4 bases, V lost 3 bases, and 8 bases had no gene match. Repertoires were generated with immunoSEQ multiplex PCR, while TCRdb's copy carries only in-frame clones and drops some. The table includes roughly 200,000 clones, under 90% detected once. Up to 2 weeks before entering the study, exposed participants had met a COVID-19 case. The sample consisted of PBMCs or T cells enriched from blood (not recorded which). The chain couples TRBV2 to TRBJ2-5, with 7 bases lining up with TRBD2. The sequence was obtained from a woman between 45 and 60 years old who had been exposed to COVID-19. CDR3 DNA sequence: TGTGCCAGCAGTGATGGGAGGGCTAGCGCAGAGACCCAGTACTTC. Its protein is CASSDGRASAETQYF.